A selection of T cell receptor beta chains follows, all from one sample in a study of vaccination effects on CD4 cells after COVID-19. Clones were sequenced by immunoSEQ multiplex PCR, and TCRdb holds only the in-frame ones, with some missing. The sample has fewer than 65,000 clones; 81% are singletons. Their recognized antigens are unknown. The input for sequencing was CD4+ T cells from PBMCs cultured with HCoV-229E spike peptides, taken before COVID-19 vaccination. The receptor set was obtained from a human donor who received a COVID-19 vaccine. The CDR3 runs from the conserved cysteine through the conserved F or W. The D gene is left open where the match is weak. Some rows have no size entry. The others give once, few or many, or a class for an expanded clone.

d_call: TRBD1
clone_size: .
j_call: TRBJ1-1
v_call: TRBV5-1
cdr3_aa: CASSLEAGGLTEAFF
cdr3_nt: TGCGCCAGCAGCTTGGAGGCAGGGGGCCTCACTGAAGCTTTCTTT

d_call: .
clone_size: .
j_call: TRBJ2-3
v_call: TRBV15
cdr3_aa: CATSRDQGRTDTQYF
cdr3_nt: TGTGCCACCAGCAGAGATCAGGGTAGGACAGATACGCAGTATTTT

d_call: .
clone_size: few
j_call: TRBJ1-5
v_call: TRBV19
cdr3_aa: CASSIGISFGGNQPQHF
cdr3_nt: TGTGCCAGTAGTATAGGGATCTCTTTTGGGGGCAATCAGCCCCAGCATTTT

d_call: .
clone_size: .
j_call: TRBJ1-2
v_call: TRBV6-5
cdr3_aa: CASSYDLFGYTF
cdr3_nt: TGTGCCAGCAGTTACGACCTCTTTGGCTACACCTTC

d_call: .
clone_size: .
j_call: TRBJ1-6
v_call: TRBV18
cdr3_aa: CASSPQISSYNSPLHF
cdr3_nt: TGTGCCAGCTCACCACAGATTAGCTCCTATAATTCACCCCTCCACTTT

d_call: TRBD1
clone_size: .
j_call: TRBJ2-1
v_call: TRBV7-3
cdr3_aa: CASSSRGHQNEQFF
cdr3_nt: TGTGCCAGCAGCTCCAGGGGGCACCAGAATGAGCAGTTCTTC

d_call: .
clone_size: .
j_call: TRBJ1-3
v_call: TRBV11-2
cdr3_aa: CASSLELRSTIYF
cdr3_nt: TGTGCCAGCAGCTTAGAATTGCGAAGCACCATATATTTT

d_call: .
clone_size: .
j_call: TRBJ1-1
v_call: TRBV7-2
cdr3_aa: CASSLQINWATEAFF
cdr3_nt: TGTGCCAGCAGCTTACAGATAAACTGGGCCACTGAAGCTTTCTTT

d_call: .
clone_size: .
j_call: TRBJ1-4
v_call: TRBV27
cdr3_aa: CASTPGPALGKLFF
cdr3_nt: TGTGCCAGCACCCCGGGCCCCGCCCTGGGAAAACTGTTTTTT

d_call: .
clone_size: .
j_call: TRBJ1-1
v_call: TRBV5-1
cdr3_aa: CASSLVGHQNTEAFF
cdr3_nt: TGCGCCAGCAGCTTAGTCGGACACCAGAACACTGAAGCTTTCTTT

d_call: TRBD1
clone_size: .
j_call: TRBJ1-1
v_call: TRBV18
cdr3_aa: CASSLTTGMNTEAFF
cdr3_nt: TGTGCCAGCTCTCTCACGACAGGGATGAACACTGAAGCTTTCTTT

d_call: .
clone_size: .
j_call: TRBJ2-1
v_call: TRBV7-8
cdr3_aa: CASSLARGSEQFF
cdr3_nt: TGTGCCAGCAGCTTAGCGCGCGGCAGTGAGCAGTTCTTC

d_call: .
clone_size: .
j_call: TRBJ1-6
v_call: TRBV9
cdr3_aa: CASSVVDIQSPLHF
cdr3_nt: TGTGCCAGCAGCGTAGTGGACATCCAATCACCCCTCCACTTT

d_call: TRBD1
clone_size: .
j_call: TRBJ2-5
v_call: TRBV5-1
cdr3_aa: CASSFEGQQETQYF
cdr3_nt: TGCGCCAGCAGCTTCGAGGGACAGCAAGAGACCCAGTACTTC

d_call: TRBD2
clone_size: .
j_call: TRBJ2-5
v_call: TRBV30
cdr3_aa: CAWSVLAGGRETQYF
cdr3_nt: TGTGCCTGGAGTGTACTAGCGGGGGGGCGGGAGACCCAGTACTTC

d_call: TRBD1
clone_size: .
j_call: TRBJ2-5
v_call: TRBV24-1
cdr3_aa: CATSDPPGQGELRETQYF
cdr3_nt: TGTGCCACCAGTGATCCCCCCGGACAGGGGGAGTTGAGGGAGACCCAGTACTTC

d_call: TRBD1
clone_size: .
j_call: TRBJ2-2
v_call: TRBV6-1
cdr3_aa: CASSALRQGGTGELFF
cdr3_nt: TGTGCCAGCAGTGCACTGCGACAGGGCGGGACCGGGGAGCTGTTTTTT

d_call: .
clone_size: few
j_call: TRBJ2-3
v_call: TRBV7-2
cdr3_aa: CASSHTDTQYF
cdr3_nt: TGTGCCAGCAGCCACACAGATACGCAGTATTTT

d_call: .
clone_size: .
j_call: TRBJ2-5
v_call: TRBV5-5
cdr3_aa: CASSPGATEGYF
cdr3_nt: TGTGCCAGCAGCCCCGGCGCGACAGAGGGCTACTTC

d_call: .
clone_size: few
j_call: TRBJ1-6
v_call: TRBV4-1
cdr3_aa: CASSLLEGRTYNSPLHF
cdr3_nt: TGCGCCAGCAGCCTCTTAGAGGGACGGACTTATAATTCACCCCTCCACTTT

d_call: .
clone_size: .
j_call: TRBJ2-1
v_call: TRBV7-2
cdr3_aa: CASRNINRVPPEQFF
cdr3_nt: TGTGCCAGCAGAAATATAAACAGGGTCCCTCCTGAGCAGTTCTTC

d_call: .
clone_size: few
j_call: TRBJ1-4
v_call: TRBV27
cdr3_aa: CASSLGGVNEKLFF
cdr3_nt: TGTGCCAGCAGTTTGGGCGGTGTTAATGAAAAACTGTTTTTT

d_call: .
clone_size: .
j_call: TRBJ1-4
v_call: TRBV4-1
cdr3_aa: CASSQFGLREKLFF
cdr3_nt: TGCGCCAGCAGCCAATTCGGCCTGAGGGAAAAACTGTTTTTT

d_call: TRBD1
clone_size: .
j_call: TRBJ2-6
v_call: TRBV3-1/TRBV3-2
cdr3_aa: CASSQDLGQGITGANVLTF
cdr3_nt: TGTGCCAGCAGCCAAGACCTGGGACAGGGGATCACTGGGGCCAACGTCCTGACTTTC

d_call: .
clone_size: once
j_call: TRBJ1-3
v_call: TRBV7-2
cdr3_aa: CASSLEGWGTGNTIYF
cdr3_nt: TGTGCCAGCAGCTTAGAAGGCTGGGGGACTGGAAACACCATATATTTT

d_call: TRBD2
clone_size: .
j_call: TRBJ2-3
v_call: TRBV24-1
cdr3_aa: CATSLGGGDTQYF
cdr3_nt: TGTGCCACCTCCCTCGGCGGGGGAGATACGCAGTATTTT

d_call: .
clone_size: few
j_call: TRBJ1-4
v_call: TRBV6-5
cdr3_aa: CASSSVNEKLFF
cdr3_nt: TGTGCCAGCAGTTCCGTTAATGAAAAACTGTTTTTT

d_call: .
clone_size: .
j_call: TRBJ2-2
v_call: TRBV24-1
cdr3_aa: CATSSGRGAGELFF
cdr3_nt: TGTGCCACCAGTAGTGGCAGGGGGGCCGGGGAGCTGTTTTTT

d_call: TRBD1
clone_size: .
j_call: TRBJ1-6
v_call: TRBV6-5
cdr3_aa: CASSYRGQARELTLHF
cdr3_nt: TGTGCCAGCAGTTACCGCGGACAGGCCCGGGAATTGACCCTCCACTTT

d_call: TRBD1
clone_size: .
j_call: TRBJ1-4
v_call: TRBV2
cdr3_aa: CASNPDRGNEKLFF
cdr3_nt: TGTGCCAGCAACCCCGACAGGGGTAATGAAAAACTGTTTTTT

d_call: .
clone_size: .
j_call: TRBJ2-1
v_call: TRBV24-1
cdr3_aa: CATRDSSYNEQFF
cdr3_nt: TGTGCCACCAGGGACAGCTCCTACAATGAGCAGTTCTTC

d_call: .
clone_size: .
j_call: TRBJ1-2
v_call: TRBV9
cdr3_aa: CASSGPDSANYGYTF
cdr3_nt: TGTGCCAGCAGCGGACCGGACAGCGCTAACTATGGCTACACCTTC

d_call: .
clone_size: .
j_call: TRBJ1-5
v_call: TRBV18
cdr3_aa: CASSDTENQPQHF
cdr3_nt: TGTGCCAGCTCAGATACAGAAAATCAGCCCCAGCATTTT

d_call: .
clone_size: .
j_call: TRBJ1-6
v_call: TRBV5-6
cdr3_aa: CASSRALDSFSSYNSPLHF
cdr3_nt: TGTGCCAGCAGCCGTGCGTTGGACTCCTTTAGCTCCTATAATTCACCCCTCCACTTT

d_call: .
clone_size: .
j_call: TRBJ1-2
v_call: TRBV29-1
cdr3_aa: CSGGPSADYGYTF
cdr3_nt: TGCAGCGGGGGACCCTCTGCGGACTATGGCTACACCTTC

d_call: .
clone_size: .
j_call: TRBJ2-2
v_call: TRBV10-3
cdr3_aa: CATSGTGLNANTGELFF
cdr3_nt: TGTGCCACCAGCGGGACAGGTCTTAACGCGAACACCGGGGAGCTGTTTTTT

d_call: TRBD2
clone_size: .
j_call: TRBJ2-5
v_call: TRBV19
cdr3_aa: CASAAGGRETQYF
cdr3_nt: TGTGCCAGTGCGGCGGGGGGCAGAGAGACCCAGTACTTC